The 21 T cell receptor beta chains below all came from one sample that was sequenced in a study of identifying expanded T cells in peripheral blood. Clones were sequenced by immunoSEQ multiplex PCR, and TCRdb holds only the in-frame ones, with some missing. The profile shows about 90,000 clones, roughly 85% of them singletons. The sequenced sample consisted of blood. The receptors come from a person aged 18 to 75 in good health.

The chain joins TRBV28 to TRBJ2-5, with TRBD1 identical over 7 bases. Looked up from germline, CDR1 is MDHEN and CDR2 is SYDVKM. The ends lost 5 bases at V and 5 bases at J; junction bases unmatched: 5. The CDR3 sequence is 13 residues long. The CDR3 protein is CASSRQGGETQYF. The CDR3, as DNA: TGTGCCAGCAGTCGACAGGGCGGGGAGACCCAGTACTTC.

The chain carries TRBV10-3 and TRBJ1-2, with D perhaps TRBD1 (6 bases). There are 16 residues in the CDR3. Trimming cost V 6 bases and J 6 bases, with 23 bases left between them. Germline V gene data show CDR1 as ENHRY and CDR2 as SYGVKD. CDR3 in DNA: TGTGCCATCAGCCACTCTTCCGAGGGGGTCGTGCATGGCTACACCTTC. It translates to CAISHSSEGVVHGYTF.

The chain couples TRBV7-9 to TRBJ1-1; D is unclear. The CDR3 is made up of 15 amino acids. CDR1 is SEHNR, CDR2 FQNEAQ, per germline (reference sequence). The V gene lost 2 bases and the J gene lost 3 bases, with 13 bases spanning the gap. The CDR3 nucleotides are TGTGCCAGCAGCTTATCCTCCCCCGAGGACACTGAAGCTTTCTTT. Protein: CASSLSSPEDTEAFF.

The chain joins TRBV2 to TRBJ1-3; D gene unclear. Trimming removed 4 bases from V and 7 bases from J, with 8 bases in between. This CDR3 has 12 residues. Germline V gives CDR1 SNHLY, CDR2 FYNNEI. DNA of the CDR3: TGTGCCAGCAGTGTGGTTTGGAACACCATATATTTT. Amino acids: CASSVVWNTIYF.

For the CDR3, the DNA is TGTGCCAGCAGTGAAGGGGACGTAATTACTGAAGCTTTCTTT. This translates into CASSEGDVITEAFF. The J gene is TRBJ1-1, the V gene TRBV6-1; a possible D gene is TRBD1 (5 bases). Germline V gene lookup returns CDR1 MNHNS and CDR2 SASEGT. The CDR3 totals 14 residues. V lost 1 base, J lost 5 bases, and 11 bases lay in between.

The chain employs TRBV25-1 and TRBJ1-6; no reliable D call. The CDR3 loop spans 13 amino acids. Germline CDR1 reads MGHDK; CDR2 reads SYGVNS. V lost 3 bases to trimming and J lost 7 bases, with 7 bases between them. CDR3 nucleotide sequence: TGTGCCAGCAGTGATTGGCGAAATTCACCCCTCCACTTT. Residues: CASSDWRNSPLHF.

This clone was detected only once. The rearrangement joins TRBV6-5 to TRBJ1-5; no clear D. This CDR3 is built from 16 residues. V was clipped by 1 base and J by 3 bases, with 13 bases between them. Per the germline V gene, CDR1 is MNHEY and CDR2 is SVGAGI. The CDR3 nucleotides are TGTGCCAGCAGTTACTTTTATTCTGGGTTCAATCAGCCCCAGCATTTT. It is translated as CASSYFYSGFNQPQHF.

This clone came up a few times. The V and J genes are TRBV7-9 and TRBJ2-7; D remains ambiguous. V was pared by 1 base and J by 0 bases, with 13 bases between. There are 16 residues in the CDR3. Per germline, CDR1 SEHNR and CDR2 FQNEAQ (reference sequence). CDR3 loop: CASSLEQLGSSYEQYF. In DNA form, the CDR3 reads TGTGCCAGCAGCTTAGAACAGCTTGGTTCCTCCTACGAGCAGTACTTC. The complete variable domain, with remaining parts taken from reference TRBV7-9 and TRBJ2-7, reads DTGVSQNPRHKITKRGQNVTFRCDPISEHNRLYWYRQTLGQGPEFLTYFQNEAQLEKSRLLSDRFSAERPKGSFSTLEIQRTEQGDSAMYLCASSLEQLGSSYEQYFGPGTRLTVT.

CDR3 DNA: TGTGCCAGCAGTGTCCAGGGAGCTAGCTCCTACAATGAGCAGTTCTTC. It codes for CASSVQGASSYNEQFF. The rearrangement uses TRBV2 and TRBJ2-1, with D possibly being TRBD1 or TRBD2 (5 bases each). The germline V and J ends were trimmed by 4 bases and 0 bases, with 13 bases remaining between them. The CDR3 is made up of 16 amino acids. From germline, CDR1 is SNHLY and CDR2 FYNNEI.

This sequence joins TRBV4-3 and TRBJ2-2, with TRBD1 matching 7 bases. J was trimmed by 4 bases and V by 0 bases; bases with no gene match: 2. The length of the CDR3 is 15 residues. In germline, CDR1 is LGHNA, CDR2 YSLEER. DNA for the CDR3: TGCGCCAGCAGCCAAGAACCAGGGGGCACCGGGGAGCTGTTTTTT. Its translation is CASSQEPGGTGELFF.

The V gene is TRBV7-9, the J gene TRBJ1-6; no clear D. The CDR3 is 18 residues long. Trimming took off 4 bases at V and 7 bases at J, with 23 bases between the two ends. Per germline, CDR1 SEHNR and CDR2 FQNEAQ (reference sequence). CDR3 protein: CASSSRNAGPRMNSPLHF. In DNA form, the CDR3 reads TGTGCCAGCAGCTCTAGAAATGCCGGGCCCAGGATGAATTCACCCCTCCACTTT.

The chain joins TRBV4-3 to TRBJ2-3, with 10 nucleotides matching TRBD2. CDR1 LGHNA and CDR2 YSLEER come from the germline V gene. Trimming cost V 0 bases and J 8 bases; bases outside gene matches: 8. The CDR3 is 16 amino acids. The CDR3 sequence: CASSQDVSGGRGTQYF. The CDR3 DNA follows: TGCGCCAGCAGCCAAGATGTTAGCGGGGGGCGGGGTACGCAGTATTTT.

The chain has TRBV2 and TRBJ2-3; maybe TRBD2 (6 bases). Germline lookup yields CDR1 SNHLY and CDR2 FYNNEI. This CDR3 contains 16 residues. The V and J ends lost 6 bases and 1 base respectively, with 17 bases between them. The CDR3 nucleotides are TGTGCCAGCAGGAATGGGCGGGGCGGGGGCACAGATACGCAGTATTTT. This encodes CASRNGRGGGTDTQYF.

The table lists this clone with a count of one. The CDR3 sequence: CASSQEEDSPLHF. CDR3 DNA sequence: TGCGCCAGCAGCCAAGAGGAGGATTCACCCCTCCACTTT. This chain joins TRBV4-3 and TRBJ1-6; D remains ambiguous. The germline V and J ends were trimmed by 0 bases and 8 bases, with 5 bases remaining between them. Germline V gene data show CDR1 as LGHNA and CDR2 as YSLEER. The CDR3 is 13 residues long.

The gene calls are TRBV6-5 and TRBJ2-5, with TRBD2 as a possible D gene (6 bases). CDR3 length: 16 amino acids. Germline V gives CDR1 MNHEY, CDR2 SVGAGI. V lost 0 bases to trimming and J lost 4 bases, with 15 bases between them. The CDR3 loop reads CASSYSEVSSAETQYF. DNA of the CDR3: TGTGCCAGCAGTTACTCCGAGGTGTCTAGCGCAGAGACCCAGTACTTC.

V usage is TRBV7-2 and J usage is TRBJ2-5, with 8 bases lining up with TRBD2. CDR3 length: 15 residues. Germline lookup yields CDR1 SGHTA and CDR2 FQGNSA. Trimming took 4 bases from V and 6 from J; bases not matched to a gene: 10. In DNA, the CDR3 is TGTGCCAGCAGCTCCGGGGGGGCCGCCGAGAAGACCCAGTACTTC. This codes for CASSSGGAAEKTQYF.

The V and J genes are TRBV15 and TRBJ1-1; D ambiguous. V dropped 4 bases and J dropped 5 bases, with 17 bases sitting between them. This CDR3 is built from 15 residues. Per germline, CDR1 LNHNV and CDR2 YYDKDF (reference sequence). CDR3 sequence: CATSTIIFGPTEAFF. The CDR3, as DNA: TGTGCCACCAGCACTATAATTTTCGGCCCTACTGAAGCTTTCTTT.

Here the CDR3 DNA reads TGTGCCAGCAGTCGGGACAGGGGCGCCTTGAATGGCTACACCTTC. Amino acids: CASSRDRGALNGYTF. The V gene is TRBV6-6, the J gene TRBJ1-2; 10 bases agree with TRBD1. The ends lost 5 bases at V and 6 bases at J; junction bases unmatched: 9. Germline loops: CDR1 MNHNY, CDR2 SVGAGI (reference sequence). The CDR3 totals 15 residues.

The chain combines TRBV11-2 with TRBJ2-7; D ambiguous. This CDR3 is 14 amino acids long. Germline CDR1 and CDR2: SGHAT and FQNNGV. With 2 bases removed from V and 2 bases from J, the gap between germline ends came to 10 bases. CDR3: CASSLNSDPYEQYF. In DNA, the CDR3 is TGTGCCAGCAGCTTAAACAGCGACCCCTACGAGCAGTACTTC.

A single count supports this clone. This sequence joins TRBV19 and TRBJ1-5, with D uncertain. Germline loops: CDR1 LNHDA, CDR2 SQIVND (reference sequence). Trimming removed 2 bases from V and 8 bases from J, with 10 bases in between. The CDR3 spans 13 residues. Here the CDR3 DNA reads TGTGCCAGTAGTATATACGATTCAGAGCCCCAGCATTTT. Its translation is CASSIYDSEPQHF.

V and J are TRBV29-1 and TRBJ1-2; D not certain. The germline CDR1 and CDR2 sequences are SQVTM and ANQGSEA. V lost 4 bases and J lost 9, with 21 bases in between. The CDR3 totals 14 residues. CDR3 DNA sequence: TGCAGCGTTGTTCCTTCCGCGGAGCTGTCGAGCTACACCTTC. It translates to CSVVPSAELSSYTF.